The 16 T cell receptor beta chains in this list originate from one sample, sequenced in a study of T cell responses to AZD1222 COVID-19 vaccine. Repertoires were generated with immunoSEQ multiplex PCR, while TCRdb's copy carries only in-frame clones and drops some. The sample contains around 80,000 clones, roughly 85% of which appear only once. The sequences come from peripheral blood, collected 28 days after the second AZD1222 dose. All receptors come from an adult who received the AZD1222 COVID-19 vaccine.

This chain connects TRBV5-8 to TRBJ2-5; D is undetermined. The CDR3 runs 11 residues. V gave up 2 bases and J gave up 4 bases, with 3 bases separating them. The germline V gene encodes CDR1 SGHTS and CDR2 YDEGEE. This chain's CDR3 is CASSFRETQYF. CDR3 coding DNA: TGTGCCAGCAGCTTCCGAGAGACCCAGTACTTC.

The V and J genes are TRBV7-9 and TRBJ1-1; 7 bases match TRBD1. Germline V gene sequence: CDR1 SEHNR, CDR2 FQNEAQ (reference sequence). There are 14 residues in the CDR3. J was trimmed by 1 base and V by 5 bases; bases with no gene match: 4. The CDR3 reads CASSRGQENTEAFF. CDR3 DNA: TGTGCCAGCAGCCGCGGACAGGAGAACACTGAAGCTTTCTTT.

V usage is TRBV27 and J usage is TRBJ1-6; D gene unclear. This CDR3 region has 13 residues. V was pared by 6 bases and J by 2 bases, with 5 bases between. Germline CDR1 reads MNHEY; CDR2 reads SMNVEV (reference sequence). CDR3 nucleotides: TGTGCCAGCAGGTTAACCTATAATTCACCCCTCCACTTT. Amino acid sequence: CASRLTYNSPLHF.

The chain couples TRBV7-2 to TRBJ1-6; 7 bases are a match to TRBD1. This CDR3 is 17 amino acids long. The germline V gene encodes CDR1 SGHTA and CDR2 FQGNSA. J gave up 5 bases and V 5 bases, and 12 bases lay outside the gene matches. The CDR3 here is CASSPHQGGDDNSPLHF. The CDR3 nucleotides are TGTGCCAGCAGCCCTCACCAGGGGGGCGACGATAATTCACCCCTCCACTTT.

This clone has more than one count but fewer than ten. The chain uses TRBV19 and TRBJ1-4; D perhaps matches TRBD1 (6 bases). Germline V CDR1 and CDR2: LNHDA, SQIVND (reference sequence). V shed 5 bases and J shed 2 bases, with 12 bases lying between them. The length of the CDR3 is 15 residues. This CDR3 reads CASSSQQGTNEKLFF. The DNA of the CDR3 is TGTGCCAGTAGTTCCCAACAGGGCACTAATGAAAAACTGTTTTTT.

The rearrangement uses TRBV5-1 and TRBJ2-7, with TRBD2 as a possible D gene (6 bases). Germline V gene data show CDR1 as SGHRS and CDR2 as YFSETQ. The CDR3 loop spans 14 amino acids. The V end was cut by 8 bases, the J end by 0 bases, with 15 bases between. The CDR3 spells CASGVGGSSYEQYF. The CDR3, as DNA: TGCGCCAGTGGAGTGGGAGGCAGCTCCTACGAGCAGTACTTC.

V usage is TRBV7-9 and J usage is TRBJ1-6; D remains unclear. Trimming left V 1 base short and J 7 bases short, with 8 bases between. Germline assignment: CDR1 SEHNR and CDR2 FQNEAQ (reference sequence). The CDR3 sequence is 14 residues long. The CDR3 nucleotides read TGTGCCAGCAGCTTAGTGGAAAGGAATTCACCCCTCCACTTT. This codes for CASSLVERNSPLHF.

This chain's CDR3 is CASSQGPNTEAFF. The CDR3 region has the DNA TGCGCCAGCAGCCAGGGACCAAACACTGAAGCTTTCTTT. J is TRBJ1-1 and V is TRBV4-3, with D possibly TRBD1 on 5 matching bases. Germline lookup yields CDR1 LGHNA and CDR2 YSLEER. The CDR3 runs 13 residues. V dropped 3 bases and J dropped 2 bases, with 7 bases sitting between them.

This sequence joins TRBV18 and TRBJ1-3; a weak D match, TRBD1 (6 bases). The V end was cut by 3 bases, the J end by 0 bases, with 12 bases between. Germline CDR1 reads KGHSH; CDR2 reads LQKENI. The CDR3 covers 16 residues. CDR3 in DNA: TGTGCCAGCTCACCGCTGGACAGTGACTCTGGAAACACCATATATTTT. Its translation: CASSPLDSDSGNTIYF.

The CDR3: CASSLAIGLYNEQFF. The CDR3, as DNA: TGCGCCAGCAGCTTGGCTATCGGACTGTACAATGAGCAGTTCTTC. The gene calls are TRBV5-1 and TRBJ2-1, with D possibly matching TRBD2 (5 bases). V was shortened by 0 bases and J by 4 bases, with 11 bases between the two germline ends. The CDR3 has 15 amino acids. Germline lookup yields CDR1 SGHRS and CDR2 YFSETQ.

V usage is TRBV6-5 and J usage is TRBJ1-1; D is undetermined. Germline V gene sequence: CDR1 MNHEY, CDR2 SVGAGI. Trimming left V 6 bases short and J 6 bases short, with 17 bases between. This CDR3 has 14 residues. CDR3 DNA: TGTGCCAGCAGCCTACGATGGTCGGGCGCTGAAGCTTTCTTT. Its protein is CASSLRWSGAEAFF.

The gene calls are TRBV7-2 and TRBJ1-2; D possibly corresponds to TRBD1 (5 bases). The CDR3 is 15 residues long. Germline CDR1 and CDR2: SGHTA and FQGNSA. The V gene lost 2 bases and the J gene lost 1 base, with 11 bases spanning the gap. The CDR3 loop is CASSLNAGHNYGYTF. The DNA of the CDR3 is TGTGCCAGCAGCTTAAATGCGGGGCATAACTATGGCTACACCTTC.

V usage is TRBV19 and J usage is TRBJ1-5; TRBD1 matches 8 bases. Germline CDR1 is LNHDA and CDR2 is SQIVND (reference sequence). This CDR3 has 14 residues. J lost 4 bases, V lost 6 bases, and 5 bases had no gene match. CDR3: CASRRDRPNQPQHF. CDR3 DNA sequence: TGTGCCAGTAGAAGGGACAGGCCGAATCAGCCCCAGCATTTT.

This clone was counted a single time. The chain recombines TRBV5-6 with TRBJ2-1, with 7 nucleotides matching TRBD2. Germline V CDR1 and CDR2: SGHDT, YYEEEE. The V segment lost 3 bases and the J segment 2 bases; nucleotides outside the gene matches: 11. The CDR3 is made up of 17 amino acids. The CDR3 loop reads CASSSPLAVLTYNEQFF. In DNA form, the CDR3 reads TGTGCCAGCAGCTCTCCTCTAGCGGTCCTTACCTACAATGAGCAGTTCTTC.

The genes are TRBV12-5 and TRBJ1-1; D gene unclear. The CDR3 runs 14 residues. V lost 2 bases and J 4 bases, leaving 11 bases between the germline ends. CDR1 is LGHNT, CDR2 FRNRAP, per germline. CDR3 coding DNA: TGTGCTAGTGGTTTGTATCCATCTAGCACTGAAGCTTTCTTT. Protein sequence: CASGLYPSSTEAFF. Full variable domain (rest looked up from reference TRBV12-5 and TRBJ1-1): DARVTQTPRHKVTEMGQEVTMRCQPILGHNTVFWYRQTMMQGLELLAYFRNRAPLDDSGMPKDRFSAEMPDATLATLKIQPSEPRDSAVYFCASGLYPSSTEAFFGQGTRLTVV.

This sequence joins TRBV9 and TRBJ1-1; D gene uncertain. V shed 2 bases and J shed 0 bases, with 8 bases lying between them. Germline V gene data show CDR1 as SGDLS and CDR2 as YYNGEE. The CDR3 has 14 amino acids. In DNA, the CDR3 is TGTGCCAGCAGCGTTGGGGAGATGAACACTGAAGCTTTCTTT. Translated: CASSVGEMNTEAFF.